This entry lists 30 T cell receptor beta chains sequenced from one sample in a study of T cells in localized non-small cell lung cancer. Profiled with immunoSEQ multiplex PCR; TCRdb holds only in-frame clones, not every one. There are 28,000 or so clones in the sample; around 90% occur only once, and nearly 7% lies in the top ten. This sample comprised peripheral blood, obtained before any cancer treatment. The receptors come from a male donor aged 60 or over with stage I lung adenocarcinoma.

This sequence joins TRBV6-5 and TRBJ2-1; 7 bases match TRBD2. The germline V gene has CDR1 MNHEY and CDR2 SVGAGI. The CDR3 has 16 amino acids. V shed 0 bases, J shed 4 bases, and the junction held 6 bases outside the gene matches. The CDR3 sequence: CASSYSARGGYNEQFF. In DNA, the CDR3 is TGTGCCAGCAGTTACTCGGCCCGCGGGGGTTACAATGAGCAGTTCTTC.

The V gene is TRBV18, the J gene TRBJ2-7; D assignment may be TRBD1 or TRBD2 (5 bases each). This CDR3 contains 17 residues. From germline, CDR1 is KGHSH and CDR2 LQKENI. Between the trimmed V and J ends, which lost 1 base and 1 base, there was a span of 17 bases. CDR3 region: CASSPLGTRELSYEQYF. The CDR3 nucleotides read TGTGCCAGCTCACCACTCGGGACGCGAGAATTATCCTACGAGCAGTACTTC.

CDR3 amino acids: CASSQGGQGAYEQYF. In nucleotides, the CDR3 is TGTGCCAGCAGCCAAGGGGGACAGGGGGCCTACGAGCAGTACTTC. This chain joins TRBV4-2 and TRBJ2-7; 11 nucleotides line up with TRBD1. V was clipped by 1 base and J by 2 bases; unmatched bases: 1. The CDR3 has 15 amino acids. CDR1 is LGHNA, CDR2 YNFKEQ, per germline.

The J gene is TRBJ2-3, the V gene TRBV6-1; the match to TRBD2 covers 14 bases. From germline, CDR1 is MNHNS and CDR2 SASEGT. V lost 7 bases and J lost 4; bases outside the gene matches: 4. This CDR3 is built from 15 residues. In nucleotides, the CDR3 is TGTGCCAGCAAGACTAGCGGGGGGGTCGCAGATACGCAGTATTTT. It is translated as CASKTSGGVADTQYF.

This clone was detected only once. The DNA for the CDR3 is TGTGCCAGCAGCTTGGTGGTGGGACTAGGCACAGATACGCAGTATTTT. Translated, it gives CASSLVVGLGTDTQYF. The chain joins TRBV5-8 to TRBJ2-3; 8 positions match TRBD2. Germline CDR1 SGHTS, CDR2 YDEGEE. The CDR3 is 16 amino acids. V lost 0 bases, J lost 1 base, and 4 bases stayed unmatched.

The chain joins TRBV6-5 to TRBJ1-6, with unresolved D. V was trimmed by 0 bases and J by 7 bases, leaving 7 bases between them. CDR3 length: 14 residues. Germline loops: CDR1 MNHEY, CDR2 SVGAGI. CDR3 protein: CASSYSTPNSPLHF. DNA of the CDR3: TGTGCCAGCAGTTACTCGACTCCAAATTCACCCCTCCACTTT.

The chain uses TRBV18 and TRBJ1-1, with D unclear. Looked up from germline, CDR1 is KGHSH and CDR2 is LQKENI. This CDR3 comprises 15 residues. Trimming cost V 0 bases and J 0 bases, with 8 bases left between them. CDR3 amino acids: CASSPPLLMNTEAFF. In DNA form, the CDR3 reads TGTGCCAGCTCACCACCGCTGCTTATGAACACTGAAGCTTTCTTT.

This clone appeared a single time. The chain carries TRBV7-9 and TRBJ1-1, with TRBD1 identical over 7 bases. Trimming cost V 9 bases and J 3 bases; bases outside gene matches: 10. This CDR3 comprises 14 residues. From germline, CDR1 is SEHNR and CDR2 FQNEAQ (reference sequence). In DNA form, the CDR3 reads TGTGCCAGTAGAGACAGGGATTGGTACACTGAAGCTTTCTTT. Its translation is CASRDRDWYTEAFF.

This chain joins TRBV7-8 and TRBJ2-3; 8 bases fit TRBD2. V lost 0 bases to trimming and J lost 5 bases; unmatched junction nucleotides: 7. CDR1 is SGHVS, CDR2 FQNEAQ, per germline. This CDR3 has 16 amino acids. The CDR3 sequence is CASSLAERGGEDTQYF. The CDR3 coding sequence is TGTGCCAGCAGCTTAGCGGAACGGGGGGGTGAAGATACGCAGTATTTT.

The rearrangement uses TRBV19 and TRBJ1-5, with TRBD1 matching 9 bases. There are 15 residues in the CDR3. Germline values: CDR1 LNHDA, CDR2 SQIVND (reference sequence). Losses at the gene ends were 2 bases for V and 5 bases for J; bases not matched to a gene: 4. The CDR3 DNA sequence: TGTGCCAGTAGTATACCGGGACAGGGTGATCAGCCCCAGCATTTT. Amino acids: CASSIPGQGDQPQHF.

This rearrangement joins TRBV5-6 to TRBJ2-7; TRBD1 matches 7 bases. V shed 4 bases, J shed 5 bases, and the junction held 9 bases outside the gene matches. Germline V gives CDR1 SGHDT, CDR2 YYEEEE. The CDR3 runs to 14 residues. In DNA form, the CDR3 reads TGTGCCAGCAGCACCCGGACAGGATCCAACGAGCAGTACTTC. Amino acid sequence: CASSTRTGSNEQYF.

The chain carries TRBV19 and TRBJ1-2; perhaps TRBD1 as D (6 bases). Deletions cut 7 bases from V and 7 bases from J, with 25 bases between. Germline V gene sequence: CDR1 LNHDA, CDR2 SQIVND (reference sequence). The CDR3 sequence is 16 residues long. The CDR3 DNA sequence: TGTGCCAGTACCAGGGGTCCTCCGGTAGCCGCTACTGGCTACACCTTC. Its translation: CASTRGPPVAATGYTF.

This chain uses TRBV6-6 with TRBJ1-3; perhaps TRBD1 as D (5 bases). This CDR3 is built from 15 residues. Germline assignment: CDR1 MNHNY and CDR2 SVGAGI (reference sequence). V lost 6 bases, J lost 0 bases, and 12 bases lay in between. CDR3 in amino acids: CASRGGEFSGNTIYF. The CDR3 DNA reads TGTGCCAGCAGGGGGGGAGAGTTCTCTGGAAACACCATATATTTT.

This chain connects TRBV19 to TRBJ2-1; 12 nucleotides agree with TRBD1. The CDR3 length is 13 residues. Germline CDR1 is LNHDA and CDR2 is SQIVND (reference sequence). V lost 10 bases, J lost 7 bases, and 5 bases stayed unmatched. The CDR3 sequence is CATRGQGANEQFF. The CDR3 DNA reads as TGTGCCACCAGGGGACAGGGGGCTAATGAGCAGTTCTTC.

The CDR3 region has the DNA TGTGCCAGCAGCCCGGGACTAGGCACAGATACGCAGTATTTT. Translated: CASSPGLGTDTQYF. The chain couples TRBV13 to TRBJ2-3; 8 nucleotides align to TRBD2. This CDR3 has 14 residues. The J segment lost 1 base and the V segment lost 5 bases, leaving 2 bases of the junction unmatched. Germline CDR1 reads PRHDT; CDR2 reads FYEKMQ (reference sequence).

The chain uses TRBV7-6 and TRBJ1-4; a possible D gene is TRBD1 (6 bases). The CDR3 has 16 amino acids. Looked up from germline, CDR1 is SGHVS and CDR2 is FNYEAQ. V lost 1 base and J 3 bases, leaving 12 bases between the germline ends. The CDR3 DNA reads as TGTGCCAGCAGCTTAGAAGGACAGTTCTCTAATGAAAAACTGTTTTTT. This sequence encodes CASSLEGQFSNEKLFF.

This clone was observed a single time. The J gene is TRBJ2-7, the V gene TRBV6-5, with D possibly TRBD1 on 5 matching bases. Germline loops: CDR1 MNHEY, CDR2 SVGAGI. With 2 bases removed from V and 4 bases from J, the gap between germline ends came to 15 bases. The CDR3 is made up of 15 amino acids. Here the CDR3 DNA reads TGTGCCAGCAGTTACGCGTCAAACGCAGGGTACGAGCAGTACTTC. Its protein is CASSYASNAGYEQYF.

Turning to this clone: In the same sample, other DNA sequences code for this CDR3. The chain links TRBV18 to TRBJ1-2, with unresolved D. The CDR3 consists of 13 residues. V lost 4 bases and J 6 bases, leaving 12 bases between the germline ends. Germline CDR1 reads KGHSH; CDR2 reads LQKENI. CDR3 amino acids: CASSRRQVDGYTF. CDR3 nucleotide sequence: TGTGCCAGCTCACGGAGGCAGGTAGATGGCTACACCTTC.

J is TRBJ2-5 and V is TRBV7-6; no reliable D call. This CDR3 is built from 15 residues. The germline gives CDR1 SGHVS, CDR2 FNYEAQ. The germline V and J ends were trimmed by 5 bases and 2 bases, with 15 bases remaining between them. In DNA form, the CDR3 reads TGTGCCAGCAGCCTAAGGTGGGCCGAGCAAGAGACCCAGTACTTC. It encodes CASSLRWAEQETQYF.

This chain's CDR3 is CASSFGSGAQYF. In nucleotides, the CDR3 is TGTGCCAGCAGCTTCGGCTCGGGGGCCCAGTACTTC. The V call is TRBV7-8, the J call TRBJ2-5; tentative D call: TRBD2 (6 bases). CDR1 SGHVS and CDR2 FQNEAQ come from the germline V gene. The CDR3 runs to 12 residues. The V and J ends lost 3 bases and 9 bases respectively, with 11 bases between them.

The CDR3 here is CAISSGTGKEKLFF. As DNA, the CDR3 is TGTGCCATCAGCTCCGGGACAGGGAAAGAAAAACTGTTTTTT. The chain has TRBV10-3 and TRBJ1-4, with TRBD1 identical over 9 bases. The CDR3 loop spans 14 amino acids. Germline V lookup: CDR1 ENHRY, CDR2 SYGVKD. Germline trimming cut 6 bases from V and 8 bases from J; bases unmatched to any gene: 7.

V is TRBV18 and J is TRBJ1-1; no definite D call. This CDR3 is built from 13 residues. Germline CDR1 KGHSH, CDR2 LQKENI. Between the trimmed V and J ends, which lost 3 bases and 2 bases, there was a span of 7 bases. CDR3 nucleotide sequence: TGTGCCAGCTCACCGAGCTTTAACACTGAAGCTTTCTTT. Translated, it gives CASSPSFNTEAFF.

About this clone: Other DNA sequences in the sample encode the same CDR3. V is TRBV7-2 and J is TRBJ1-5; the match to TRBD1 covers 7 bases. The CDR3 contains 13 residues. The germline V gene has CDR1 SGHTA and CDR2 FQGNSA. Trimming at V came to 4 bases and at J to 5 bases, leaving 2 bases not matched to a gene. The CDR3 region has the DNA TGTGCCAGCAGCTCAGACAGGGATCAGCCCCAGCATTTT. Amino acid sequence: CASSSDRDQPQHF.

The V call is TRBV10-3, the J call TRBJ1-1; D is perhaps TRBD1 (5 bases). Per the germline V gene, CDR1 is ENHRY and CDR2 is SYGVKD. The CDR3 extends over 13 amino acids. Trimming shortened V by 10 bases and J by 5 bases, and 17 bases separated the two germline ends. The CDR3: CATGGGGETEAFF. CDR3 nucleotide sequence: TGTGCCACGGGCGGAGGAGGGGAAACTGAAGCTTTCTTT.

This clone has just one count. The rearrangement uses TRBV4-2 and TRBJ1-4; the match to TRBD1 covers 10 bases. The ends lost 6 bases at V and 7 bases at J; junction bases unmatched: 8. This CDR3 contains 15 residues. From germline, CDR1 is LGHNA and CDR2 YNFKEQ. This CDR3 is CASSSEGQGFEKLFF. The CDR3 DNA follows: TGTGCCAGCAGTTCAGAGGGACAGGGGTTTGAAAAACTGTTTTTT.

The chain is built from TRBV6-5 and TRBJ1-6, with a possible D match to TRBD1 (5 bases). There are 16 residues in the CDR3. CDR1 and CDR2 from the germline V gene are MNHEY and SVGAGI. V lost 4 bases and J lost 6, with 16 bases in between. CDR3 bases: TGTGCCAGCAGTTCGCAGGGCTCATGGGGTAATTCACCCCTCCACTTT. Translated: CASSSQGSWGNSPLHF.

The CDR3 DNA reads TGTGCCAGCAGCTTAGCGGGGAACAGCAGACAAGAGACCCAGTACTTC. It encodes CASSLAGNSRQETQYF. The rearrangement links TRBV7-2 to TRBJ2-5; no firm D call. The CDR3 is made up of 16 amino acids. Germline V gene lookup returns CDR1 SGHTA and CDR2 FQGNSA. Trimming removed 0 bases at V and 2 bases at J, with 13 bases between.

CDR3 amino acids: CASSEWEVAEKLFF. CDR3 DNA: TGTGCCAGCAGTGAGTGGGAGGTAGCGGAAAAACTGTTTTTT. The chain joins TRBV25-1 to TRBJ1-4; no definite D call. CDR3 size: 14 residues. Between the trimmed V and J ends, which lost 3 bases and 8 bases, there was a span of 13 bases. Germline V lookup: CDR1 MGHDK, CDR2 SYGVNS.

This clone has a single count. This chain links TRBV6-4 with TRBJ2-5, with a weak D call TRBD2 (6 bases). Trimming shortened V by 8 bases and J by 5 bases, and 18 bases separated the two germline ends. The CDR3 length is 14 residues. In germline, CDR1 is MRHNA, CDR2 SNTAGT. The CDR3 reads CASATSGGSETQYF. DNA for the CDR3: TGTGCCAGCGCTACCTCCGGAGGGTCTGAGACCCAGTACTTC.

A remark on this clone: A read error may produce the germline difference seen at one junction end. This rearrangement joins TRBV7-2 to TRBJ2-3, with 10 nucleotides matching TRBD2. Germline V gene data show CDR1 as SGHTA and CDR2 as FQGNSA. The CDR3 spans 14 residues. CDR3 in amino acids: CASSLAGATDTQYF. In DNA, the CDR3 is TGTGCCAGCAGCCTAGCGGGGGCAACAGATACGCAGTATTTT. The full variable domain, its missing parts supplied by reference TRBV7-2 and TRBJ2-3, is GAGVSQSPSNKVTEKGKDVELRCDPISGHTALYWYRQSLGQGLEFLIYFQGNSAPDKSGLPSDRFSAERTGGSVSTLTIQRTQQEDSAVYLCASSLAGATDTQYFGPGTRLTVL.